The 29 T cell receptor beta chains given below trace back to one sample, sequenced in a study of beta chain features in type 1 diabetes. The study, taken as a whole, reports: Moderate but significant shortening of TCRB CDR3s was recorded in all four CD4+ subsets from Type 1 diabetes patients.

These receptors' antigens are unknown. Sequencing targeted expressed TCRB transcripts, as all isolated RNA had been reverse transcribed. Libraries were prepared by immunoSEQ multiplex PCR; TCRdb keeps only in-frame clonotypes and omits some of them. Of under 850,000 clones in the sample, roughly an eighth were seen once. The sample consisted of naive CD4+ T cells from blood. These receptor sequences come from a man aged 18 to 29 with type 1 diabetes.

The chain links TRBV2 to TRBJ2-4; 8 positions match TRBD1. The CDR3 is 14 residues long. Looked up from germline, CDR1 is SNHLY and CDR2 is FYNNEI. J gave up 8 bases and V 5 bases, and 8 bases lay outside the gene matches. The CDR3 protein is CASSTGQGADIQYF. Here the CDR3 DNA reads TGTGCCAGCAGTACCGGACAGGGAGCGGACATTCAGTACTTC. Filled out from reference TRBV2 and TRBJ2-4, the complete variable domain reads EPEVTQTPSHQVTQMGQEVILRCVPISNHLYFYWYRQILGQKVEFLVSFYNNEISEKSEIFDDQFSVERPDGSNFTLKIRSTKLEDSAMYFCASSTGQGADIQYFGAGTRLSVL.

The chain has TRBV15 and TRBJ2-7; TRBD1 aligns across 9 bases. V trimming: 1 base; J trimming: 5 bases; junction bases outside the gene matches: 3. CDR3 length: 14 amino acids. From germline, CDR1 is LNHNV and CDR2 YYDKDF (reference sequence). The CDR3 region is CATSRGQGDDEQYF. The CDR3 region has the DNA TGTGCCACCAGCAGAGGACAGGGGGACGACGAGCAGTACTTC.

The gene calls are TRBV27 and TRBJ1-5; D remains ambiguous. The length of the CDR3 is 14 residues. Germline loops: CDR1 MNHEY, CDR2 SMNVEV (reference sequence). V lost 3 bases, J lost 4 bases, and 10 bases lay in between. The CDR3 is CASSLGMGNQPQHF. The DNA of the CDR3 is TGTGCCAGCAGTTTGGGTATGGGAAATCAGCCCCAGCATTTT.

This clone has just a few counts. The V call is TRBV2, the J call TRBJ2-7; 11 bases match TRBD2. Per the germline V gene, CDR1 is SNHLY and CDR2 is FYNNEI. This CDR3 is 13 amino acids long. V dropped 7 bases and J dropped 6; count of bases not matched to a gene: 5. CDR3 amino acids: CASNVLAGGEQYF. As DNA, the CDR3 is TGTGCCAGCAACGTCCTAGCGGGGGGCGAGCAGTACTTC.

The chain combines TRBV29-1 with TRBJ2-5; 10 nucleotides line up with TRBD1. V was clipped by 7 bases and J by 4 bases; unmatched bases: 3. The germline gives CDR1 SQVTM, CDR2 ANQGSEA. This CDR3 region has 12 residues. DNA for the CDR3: TGCAGCGCCCGGACAGGGGGAGAGACCCAGTACTTC. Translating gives CSARTGGETQYF.

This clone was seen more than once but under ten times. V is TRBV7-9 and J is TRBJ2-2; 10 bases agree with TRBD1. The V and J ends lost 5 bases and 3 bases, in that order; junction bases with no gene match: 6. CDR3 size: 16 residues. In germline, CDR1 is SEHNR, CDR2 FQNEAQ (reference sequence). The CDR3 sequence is CASSPRQGADTGELFF. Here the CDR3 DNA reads TGTGCCAGCAGCCCCCGACAGGGGGCTGACACCGGGGAGCTGTTTTTT.

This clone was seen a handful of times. The CDR3 reads CASSLEFIQSYGYTF. Here the CDR3 DNA reads TGTGCCAGCAGCTTAGAATTCATACAGTCCTATGGCTACACCTTC. The chain couples TRBV7-8 to TRBJ1-2, with unresolved D. The CDR3 contains 15 residues. CDR1 and CDR2 from the germline V gene are SGHVS and FQNEAQ. V dropped 1 base and J dropped 4 bases, with 13 bases sitting between them.

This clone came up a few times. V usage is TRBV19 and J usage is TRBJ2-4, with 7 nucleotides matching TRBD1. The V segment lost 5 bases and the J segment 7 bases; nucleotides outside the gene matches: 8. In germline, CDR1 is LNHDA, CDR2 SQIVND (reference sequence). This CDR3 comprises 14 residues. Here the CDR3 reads CASSLRQGLNIQYF. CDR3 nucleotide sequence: TGTGCCAGTAGTTTAAGACAGGGTCTGAACATTCAGTACTTC.

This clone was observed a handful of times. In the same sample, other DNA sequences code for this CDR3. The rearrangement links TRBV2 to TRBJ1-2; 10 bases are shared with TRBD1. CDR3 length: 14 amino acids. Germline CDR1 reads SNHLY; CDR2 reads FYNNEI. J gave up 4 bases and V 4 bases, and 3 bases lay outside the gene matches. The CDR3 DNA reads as TGTGCCAGCAGTGGGACAGGGGGTAGCTATGGCTACACCTTC. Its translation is CASSGTGGSYGYTF.

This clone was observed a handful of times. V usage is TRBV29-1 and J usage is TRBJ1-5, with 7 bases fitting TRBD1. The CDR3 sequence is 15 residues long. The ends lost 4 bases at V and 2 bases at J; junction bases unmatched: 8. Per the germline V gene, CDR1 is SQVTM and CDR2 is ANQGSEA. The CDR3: CSVAEGASGNQPQHF. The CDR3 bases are TGCAGCGTTGCGGAGGGGGCTAGTGGCAATCAGCCCCAGCATTTT.

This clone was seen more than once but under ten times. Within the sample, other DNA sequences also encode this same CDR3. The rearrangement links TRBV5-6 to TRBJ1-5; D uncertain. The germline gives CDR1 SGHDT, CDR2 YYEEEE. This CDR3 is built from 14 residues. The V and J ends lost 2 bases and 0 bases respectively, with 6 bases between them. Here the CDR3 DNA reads TGTGCCAGCAGCTTCCGGGGTAGCAATCAGCCCCAGCATTTT. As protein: CASSFRGSNQPQHF.

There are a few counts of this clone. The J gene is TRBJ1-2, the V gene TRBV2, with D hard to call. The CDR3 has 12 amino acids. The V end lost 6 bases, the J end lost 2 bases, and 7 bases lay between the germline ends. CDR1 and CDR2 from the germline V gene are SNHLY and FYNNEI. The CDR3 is CASSGVNYGYTF. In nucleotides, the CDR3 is TGTGCCAGCAGCGGGGTGAACTATGGCTACACCTTC.

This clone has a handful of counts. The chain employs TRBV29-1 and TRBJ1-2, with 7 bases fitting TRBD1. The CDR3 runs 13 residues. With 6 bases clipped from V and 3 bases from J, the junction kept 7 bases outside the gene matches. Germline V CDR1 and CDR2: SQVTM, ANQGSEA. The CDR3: CSVRQGRDYGYTF. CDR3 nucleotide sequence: TGCAGCGTAAGACAGGGTAGAGACTATGGCTACACCTTC.

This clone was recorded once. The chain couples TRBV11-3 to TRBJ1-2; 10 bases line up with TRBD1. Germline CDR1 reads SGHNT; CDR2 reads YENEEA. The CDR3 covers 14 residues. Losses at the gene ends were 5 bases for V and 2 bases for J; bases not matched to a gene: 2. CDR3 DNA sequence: TGTGCCAGCAGCCCGACAGGGGGCAACTATGGCTACACCTTC. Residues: CASSPTGGNYGYTF.

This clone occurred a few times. The CDR3 is CAWARTDYGYTF. The CDR3 DNA reads as TGTGCCTGGGCCCGGACAGACTATGGCTACACCTTC. The chain has TRBV30 and TRBJ1-2; TRBD1 might be the D (6 bases). V was pared by 5 bases and J by 3 bases, with 10 bases between. Germline V lookup: CDR1 GTSNPN, CDR2 SVGIG (reference sequence). The CDR3 has 12 residues.

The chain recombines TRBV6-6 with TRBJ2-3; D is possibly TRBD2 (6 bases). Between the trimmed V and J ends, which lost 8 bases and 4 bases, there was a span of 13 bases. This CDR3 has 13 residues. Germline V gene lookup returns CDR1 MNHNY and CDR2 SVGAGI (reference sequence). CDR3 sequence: CASRDPGADTQYF. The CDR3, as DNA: TGTGCCAGCCGGGACCCGGGGGCAGATACGCAGTATTTT.

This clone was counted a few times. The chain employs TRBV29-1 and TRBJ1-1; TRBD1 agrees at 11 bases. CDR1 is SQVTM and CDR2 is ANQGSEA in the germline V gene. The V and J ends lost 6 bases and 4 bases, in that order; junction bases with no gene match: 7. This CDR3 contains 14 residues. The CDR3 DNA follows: TGCAGCGTCTGGACAGGGGGCGCGGGCACTGAAGCTTTCTTT. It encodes CSVWTGGAGTEAFF.

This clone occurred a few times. This chain's CDR3 is CASSTGGSLYSNQPQHF. CDR3 in DNA: TGTGCCAGCAGCACAGGGGGGAGCCTTTATAGCAATCAGCCCCAGCATTTT. The J gene is TRBJ1-5, the V gene TRBV28; 8 positions agree with TRBD1. Trimming at V came to 6 bases and at J to 0 bases, leaving 10 bases not matched to a gene. Germline loops: CDR1 MDHEN, CDR2 SYDVKM. The length of the CDR3 is 17 residues.

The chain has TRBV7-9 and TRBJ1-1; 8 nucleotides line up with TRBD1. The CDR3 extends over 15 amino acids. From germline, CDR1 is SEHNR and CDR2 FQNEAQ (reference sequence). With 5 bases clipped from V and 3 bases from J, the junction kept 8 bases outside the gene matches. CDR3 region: CASSRFGQGDTEAFF. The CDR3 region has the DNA TGTGCCAGCAGCCGGTTCGGACAGGGCGACACTGAAGCTTTCTTT. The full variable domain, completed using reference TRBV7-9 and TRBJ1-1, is DTGVSQNPRHKITKRGQNVTFRCDPISEHNRLYWYRQTLGQGPEFLTYFQNEAQLEKSRLLSDRFSAERPKGSFSTLEIQRTEQGDSAMYLCASSRFGQGDTEAFFGQGTRLTVV.

In nucleotides, the CDR3 is TGTGCCAGCAGCCAAGACAATCAGCCCCAGCATTTT. Amino acids: CASSQDNQPQHF. V gene TRBV14 combines with J gene TRBJ1-5, with unresolved D. The germline V gene encodes CDR1 SGHDN and CDR2 FVKESK. The CDR3 covers 12 residues. Between the trimmed V and J ends, which lost 0 bases and 3 bases, there was a span of 0 bases.

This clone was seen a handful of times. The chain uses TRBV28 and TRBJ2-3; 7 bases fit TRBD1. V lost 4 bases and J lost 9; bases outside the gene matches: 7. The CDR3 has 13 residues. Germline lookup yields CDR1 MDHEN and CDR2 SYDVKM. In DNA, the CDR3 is TGTGCCAGCAGTTCACCACAGGGGAGAACGCAGTATTTT. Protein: CASSSPQGRTQYF.

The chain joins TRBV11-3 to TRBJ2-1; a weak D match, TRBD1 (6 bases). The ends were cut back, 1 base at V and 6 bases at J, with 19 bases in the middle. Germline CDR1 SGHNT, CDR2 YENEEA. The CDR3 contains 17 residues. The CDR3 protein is CASSLGNGQGNGNEQFF. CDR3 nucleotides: TGTGCCAGCAGCTTAGGGAATGGGCAGGGGAACGGCAATGAGCAGTTCTTC.

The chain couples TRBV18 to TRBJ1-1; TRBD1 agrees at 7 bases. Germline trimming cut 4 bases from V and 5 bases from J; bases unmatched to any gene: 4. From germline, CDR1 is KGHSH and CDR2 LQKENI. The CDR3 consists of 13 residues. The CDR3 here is CASSLDRETEAFF. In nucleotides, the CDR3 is TGTGCCAGCTCACTTGACAGGGAGACTGAAGCTTTCTTT. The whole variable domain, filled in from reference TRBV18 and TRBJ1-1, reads NAGVMQNPRHLVRRRGQEARLRCSPMKGHSHVYWYRQLPEEGLKFMVYLQKENIIDESGMPKERFSAEFPKEGPSILRIQQVVRGDSAAYFCASSLDRETEAFFGQGTRLTVV.

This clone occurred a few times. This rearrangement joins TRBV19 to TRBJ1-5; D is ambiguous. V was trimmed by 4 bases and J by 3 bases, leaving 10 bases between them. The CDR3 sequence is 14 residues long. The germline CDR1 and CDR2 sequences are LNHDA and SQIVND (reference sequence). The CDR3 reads CASSTVMANQPQHF. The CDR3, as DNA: TGTGCCAGTAGTACGGTTATGGCCAATCAGCCCCAGCATTTT.

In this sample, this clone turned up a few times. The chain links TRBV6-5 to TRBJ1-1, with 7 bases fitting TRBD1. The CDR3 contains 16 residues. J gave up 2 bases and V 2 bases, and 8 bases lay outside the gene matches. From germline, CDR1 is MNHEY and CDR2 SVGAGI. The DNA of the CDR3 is TGTGCCAGCAGTTACCTCGCGACAGGGACTAACACTGAAGCTTTCTTT. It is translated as CASSYLATGTNTEAFF.

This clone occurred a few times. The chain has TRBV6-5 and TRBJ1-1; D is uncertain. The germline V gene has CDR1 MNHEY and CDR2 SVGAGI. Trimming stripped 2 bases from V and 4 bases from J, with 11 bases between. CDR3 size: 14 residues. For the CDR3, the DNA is TGTGCCAGCAGTTACGAGGTATTCGGCACTGAAGCTTTCTTT. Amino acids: CASSYEVFGTEAFF.

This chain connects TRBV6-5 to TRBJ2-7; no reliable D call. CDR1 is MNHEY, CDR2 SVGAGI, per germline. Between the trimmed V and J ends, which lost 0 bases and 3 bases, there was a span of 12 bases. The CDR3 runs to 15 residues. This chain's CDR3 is CASSYSPKGIYEQYF. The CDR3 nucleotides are TGTGCCAGCAGTTACTCGCCTAAGGGAATCTACGAGCAGTACTTC.

The CDR3 nucleotides read TGCGCCAGCAGCCACCCGAGGTACGGTAGCGGGGGGCCCTTATCAGCCAATGAGCAGTTCTTC. It yields the protein CASSHPRYGSGGPLSANEQFF. The chain links TRBV4-1 to TRBJ2-1; TRBD2 matches 10 bases. V dropped 3 bases and J dropped 6; count of bases not matched to a gene: 23. CDR3 size: 21 residues. Per germline, CDR1 MGHRA and CDR2 YSYEKL.

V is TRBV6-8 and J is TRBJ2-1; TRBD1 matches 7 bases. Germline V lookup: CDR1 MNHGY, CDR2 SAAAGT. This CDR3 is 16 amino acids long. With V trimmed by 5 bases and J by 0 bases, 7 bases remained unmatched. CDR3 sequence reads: CASSVRDRSSYNEQFF. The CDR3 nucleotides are TGTGCCAGCAGTGTCCGGGACAGAAGCTCCTACAATGAGCAGTTCTTC.